This T cell receptor (beta chain) is drawn from a study of cytomegalovirus exposure and HLA in healthy donors. About the research overall: Some 85 million unique TCRs, all from HLA-typed donors, were included in an early release of the data.

The germline V gene has CDR1 MNHNS and CDR2 SASEGT. Trimming left V 2 bases short and J 4 bases short, with 11 bases between. The length of the CDR3 is 14 residues. PCR used 60 Vbeta primers and 13 Jbeta primers. Profiling relied on immunoSEQ multiplex PCR, and the TCRdb table lists in-frame clones only, not all of them. This sample has some 150,000 clones; about 79% occur once, and the top ten carry less than 2%. The rearrangement uses TRBV6-1 and TRBJ1-2, with D possibly being TRBD1 (6 bases). This TCR was sampled from a female donor in good health and CMV-seropositive. The sequenced material came from PBMCs. The chain's CDR3 is CASSEPDSFYGYTF. In DNA, the CDR3 is TGTGCCAGCAGTGAACCGGACAGTTTCTATGGCTACACCTTC.